These 19 T cell receptor beta chains share one sample of origin, sequenced in a study of T cell responses to AZD1222 COVID-19 vaccine. Using immunoSEQ multiplex PCR, the repertoire was profiled, and TCRdb retains in-frame clones only, with some absent. The sample contains about 140,000 clones, 80% to 95% of which appear only once. Source: peripheral blood, taken 28 days after the second AZD1222 dose. The receptors shown here come from an adult who received the AZD1222 COVID-19 vaccine.

J is TRBJ2-7 and V is TRBV14; TRBD2 agrees at 8 bases. Per germline, CDR1 SGHDN and CDR2 FVKESK. The CDR3 sequence is 15 residues long. J gave up 6 bases and V 1 base, and 8 bases lay outside the gene matches. In nucleotides, the CDR3 is TGTGCCAGCAGCCAAGTCCCGGGACTAGTCGGCGAGCAGTACTTC. This sequence encodes CASSQVPGLVGEQYF.

The chain recombines TRBV9 with TRBJ2-2; no firm D call. V was trimmed by 0 bases and J by 4 bases, leaving 10 bases between them. The CDR3 consists of 15 residues. Germline V gene data show CDR1 as SGDLS and CDR2 as YYNGEE. CDR3: CASSVVEYFTGELFF. The CDR3 nucleotides are TGTGCCAGCAGCGTAGTTGAGTACTTCACCGGGGAGCTGTTTTTT.

The CDR3 DNA follows: TGTGCCACCAGCAGAGATTCCATTACAGGGAACTATGGCTACACCTTC. Its translation: CATSRDSITGNYGYTF. V is TRBV15 and J is TRBJ1-2, with D possibly matching TRBD1 (6 bases). CDR1 is LNHNV and CDR2 is YYDKDF in the germline V gene (reference sequence). The V end was cut by 0 bases, the J end by 2 bases, with 13 bases between. This CDR3 has 16 residues.

The chain is built from TRBV5-5 and TRBJ1-2, with 9 bases that match TRBD1. The CDR3 runs to 15 residues. Germline assignment: CDR1 SGHKS and CDR2 YYEKEE (reference sequence). V dropped 0 bases and J dropped 7; count of bases not matched to a gene: 7. Written as DNA, the CDR3 is TGTGCCAGCAGCTTGGGGGGACAGGGTACTGGTGGCTACACCTTC. Residues: CASSLGGQGTGGYTF.

The CDR3 is CASSIAGGQGVQSEQYF. CDR3 DNA sequence: TGTGCCAGTAGTATCGCCGGGGGCCAGGGGGTCCAATCCGAGCAGTACTTC. The gene calls are TRBV19 and TRBJ2-7; the D gene is possibly TRBD1 (7 bases). CDR1 is LNHDA, CDR2 SQIVND, per germline (reference sequence). The CDR3 is 17 amino acids. Deletions cut 3 bases from V and 6 bases from J, with 24 bases between.

V usage is TRBV4-1 and J usage is TRBJ2-7, with 7 nucleotides matching TRBD1. Germline V gene lookup returns CDR1 MGHRA and CDR2 YSYEKL. The V gene end was trimmed by 1 base and the J gene end by 0 bases; junction bases not matched to a gene: 3. The CDR3 length is 15 residues. CDR3 sequence reads: CASSQGQGFSYEQYF. The CDR3 DNA reads TGCGCCAGCAGCCAAGGACAGGGATTCTCCTACGAGCAGTACTTC.

The CDR3 region has the DNA TGTGCCAGCAGCTCCGGACAGGGCGGGACCGGGGAGCTGTTTTTT. Translation gives CASSSGQGGTGELFF. The chain uses TRBV7-9 and TRBJ2-2; TRBD1 aligns across 8 bases. Germline V gene data show CDR1 as SEHNR and CDR2 as FQNEAQ (reference sequence). The CDR3 loop spans 15 amino acids. V lost 4 bases and J lost 5; bases outside the gene matches: 6.

In regard to this clone: This specimen includes other DNA sequences encoding the same CDR3. V is TRBV10-3 and J is TRBJ2-7; TRBD1 aligns across 9 bases. The CDR3 loop spans 14 amino acids. Trimming took 5 bases from V and 2 from J; bases not matched to a gene: 4. The germline V gene has CDR1 ENHRY and CDR2 SYGVKD. Written as DNA, the CDR3 is TGTGCCATCAGTCCGGGACAGGGAACCTACGAGCAGTACTTC. Residues: CAISPGQGTYEQYF.

This clone was seen a handful of times. This chain connects TRBV6-5 to TRBJ2-7; D perhaps matches TRBD2 (6 bases). Trimming cost V 0 bases and J 4 bases, with 13 bases left between them. The germline CDR1 and CDR2 sequences are MNHEY and SVGAGI. The CDR3 runs to 15 residues. CDR3 residues: CASSYSGRGTYEQYF. In DNA form, the CDR3 reads TGTGCCAGCAGTTACTCAGGGCGGGGAACATACGAGCAGTACTTC.

The rearrangement joins TRBV12-5 to TRBJ2-5; D remains unclear. The CDR3 length is 11 residues. The germline V gene has CDR1 LGHNT and CDR2 FRNRAP. Trimming pared 3 bases from V and 5 bases from J, leaving 4 bases between. CDR3 amino acids: CASGFRETQYF. The CDR3 DNA follows: TGTGCTAGTGGTTTCAGGGAGACCCAGTACTTC.

The chain recombines TRBV28 with TRBJ1-2; D is undetermined. The ends were cut back, 4 bases at V and 5 bases at J, with 8 bases in the middle. CDR1 and CDR2 (germline): MDHEN, SYDVKM. CDR3 length equals 12 residues. The CDR3 DNA reads as TGTGCCAGCAGTTGGGGAGGGTATGGCTACACCTTC. Amino acids: CASSWGGYGYTF.

The J gene is TRBJ2-7, the V gene TRBV5-1; 8 bases align to TRBD1. The CDR3 covers 15 residues. The V segment lost 0 bases and the J segment 2 bases; nucleotides outside the gene matches: 4. CDR1 and CDR2 from the germline V gene are SGHRS and YFSETQ. CDR3 nucleotide sequence: TGCGCCAGCAGCTTGGGAGGGACAGGAACCTACGAGCAGTACTTC. Protein product: CASSLGGTGTYEQYF.

J is TRBJ2-3 and V is TRBV28; D is unresolved. V lost 3 bases and J lost 4, with 2 bases in between. The CDR3 length is 11 residues. Germline CDR1 is MDHEN and CDR2 is SYDVKM. DNA for the CDR3: TGTGCCAGCAGTTTCTCAGATACGCAGTATTTT. Encoded protein: CASSFSDTQYF.

The rearrangement uses TRBV6-6 and TRBJ1-4, with no clear D. Germline V CDR1 and CDR2: MNHNY, SVGAGI (reference sequence). The CDR3 extends over 13 amino acids. Between the trimmed V and J ends, which lost 6 bases and 0 bases, there was a span of 5 bases. This CDR3 reads CASREATNEKLFF. CDR3 nucleotides: TGTGCCAGCAGGGAGGCAACTAATGAAAAACTGTTTTTT.

The gene calls are TRBV28 and TRBJ1-1; D gene unclear. V shed 8 bases and J shed 0 bases, with 10 bases lying between them. The germline V gene has CDR1 MDHEN and CDR2 SYDVKM. This CDR3 has 13 residues. For the CDR3, the DNA is TGTGCCAGCTCCCTGTACATGAACACTGAAGCTTTCTTT. Its protein is CASSLYMNTEAFF.

CDR3 sequence reads: CASSLAGGTYGYTF. The CDR3 DNA reads as TGCGCCAGCAGCTTGGCCGGTGGGACTTATGGCTACACCTTC. The rearrangement uses TRBV5-1 and TRBJ1-2, with D possibly being TRBD1 (5 bases). Germline CDR1 reads SGHRS; CDR2 reads YFSETQ. Trimming shortened V by 0 bases and J by 5 bases, and 11 bases separated the two germline ends. This CDR3 comprises 14 residues.

This chain links TRBV11-2 with TRBJ2-2; D possibly matches TRBD1 or TRBD2 (5 bases each). Per the germline V gene, CDR1 is SGHAT and CDR2 is FQNNGV. This CDR3 spans 15 amino acids. V was pared by 3 bases and J by 4 bases, with 12 bases between. CDR3 in amino acids: CASSFQVGGTGELFF. The CDR3 DNA follows: TGTGCCAGCAGCTTCCAAGTTGGGGGCACCGGGGAGCTGTTTTTT.

The chain employs TRBV5-6 and TRBJ1-2; TRBD1 matches 9 bases. The CDR3 runs to 17 residues. Trimming at V came to 4 bases and at J to 3 bases, leaving 13 bases not matched to a gene. CDR1 is SGHDT, CDR2 YYEEEE, per germline. The CDR3, as DNA: TGTGCCAGCAGCCCCGCCTGGGACAGGGCTGGGCACTATGGCTACACCTTC. Encoded protein: CASSPAWDRAGHYGYTF.

The rearrangement joins TRBV6-4 to TRBJ1-5; no firm D call. CDR1 is MRHNA and CDR2 is SNTAGT in the germline V gene. The CDR3 consists of 15 residues. The germline V and J ends were trimmed by 8 bases and 0 bases, with 14 bases remaining between them. This CDR3 is CASSISGVSNQPQHF. As DNA, the CDR3 is TGTGCCAGCTCCATCTCTGGGGTTAGCAATCAGCCCCAGCATTTT.